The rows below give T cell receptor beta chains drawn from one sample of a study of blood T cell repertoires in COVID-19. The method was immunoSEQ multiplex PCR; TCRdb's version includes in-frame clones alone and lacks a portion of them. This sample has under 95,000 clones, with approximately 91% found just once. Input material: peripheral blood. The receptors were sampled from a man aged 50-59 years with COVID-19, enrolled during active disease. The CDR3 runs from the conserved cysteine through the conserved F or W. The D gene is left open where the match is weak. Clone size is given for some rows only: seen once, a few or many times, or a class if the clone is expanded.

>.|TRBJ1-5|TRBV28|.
TGTGCCAGCAGTGCGACTGGGCAGGGAAGCAATCAGCCCCAGCATTTT
CASSATGQGSNQPQHF
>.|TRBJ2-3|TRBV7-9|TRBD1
TGTGCCAGCAGCTTAGGAGGGGGCGTTTCAGATACGCAGTATTTT
CASSLGGGVSDTQYF
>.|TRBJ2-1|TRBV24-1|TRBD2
TGTGCCACCAGTGGCGCGGCAAGTGTGGGGGAGGGCCCTAATGAGCAGTTCTTC
CATSGAASVGEGPNEQFF
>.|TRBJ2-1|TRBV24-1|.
TGTGCCACCAGTGCCGGGGCCTACAATGAGCAGTTCTTC
CATSAGAYNEQFF
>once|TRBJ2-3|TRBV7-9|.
TGTGCCAGCAGCAACAGCGGATACACAGATACGCAGTATTTT
CASSNSGYTDTQYF
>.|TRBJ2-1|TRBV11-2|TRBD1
TGTGCCAGCAGCTTCCGGACAGGGGGGGATGAGCAGTTCTTC
CASSFRTGGDEQFF
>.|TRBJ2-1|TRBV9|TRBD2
TGTGCCAGCAGCCGGACTAGCGGGAGTTATGAGCAGTTCTTC
CASSRTSGSYEQFF
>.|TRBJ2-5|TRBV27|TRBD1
TGTGCCAGCAGTTCGCAGGGGGCGCGGCATTCGGGGACCCAGTACTTC
CASSSQGARHSGTQYF
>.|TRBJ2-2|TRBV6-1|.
TGTGCCAGCAGTGAAATCAGTATGACCGGGGAGCTGTTTTTT
CASSEISMTGELFF
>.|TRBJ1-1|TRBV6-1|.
TGTGCCAGCAGTGAAGCGACAAGGGGAAACGCTGAAGCTTTCTTT
CASSEATRGNAEAFF
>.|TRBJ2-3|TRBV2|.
TGTGCCAGCAGTGAAGCGATTGGAGGGTCGGATACGCAGTATTTT
CASSEAIGGSDTQYF
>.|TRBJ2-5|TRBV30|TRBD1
TGTGCCTGGAACCCAAAGGGACAGCAACGAGAGACCCAGTACTTC
CAWNPKGQQRETQYF
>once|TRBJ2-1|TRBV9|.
TGTGCCAGCAGCGTAGGAGGGAGTGTCTTGGGTGAGCAGTTCTTC
CASSVGGSVLGEQFF
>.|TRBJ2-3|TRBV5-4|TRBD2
TGTGCCAGCAGCTTTCGACTAGCGGGTAGCACAGATACGCAGTATTTT
CASSFRLAGSTDTQYF
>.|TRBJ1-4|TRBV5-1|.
TGCGCCAGCAGCTTGGAAGGAGGGTGGGATAATGAAAAACTGTTTTTT
CASSLEGGWDNEKLFF
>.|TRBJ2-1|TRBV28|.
TGTGCCAGCAGTCCCGCTAGCAGCTCCTACAATGAGCAGTTCTTC
CASSPASSSYNEQFF
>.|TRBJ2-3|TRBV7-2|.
TGTGCCAGCAGCTTAGGACCGACTAGCACAGATACGCAGTATTTT
CASSLGPTSTDTQYF
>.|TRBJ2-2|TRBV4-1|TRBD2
TGCGCCAGCAGCCAAGTCCCAGCGGGAGGCACCGGGGAGCTGTTTTTT
CASSQVPAGGTGELFF
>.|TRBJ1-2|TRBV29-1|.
TGCAGCGTTGAAGGAGGAGACAGAACTAACTATGGCTACACCTTC
CSVEGGDRTNYGYTF
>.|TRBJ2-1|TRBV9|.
TGTGCCAGCAGCCAACACACTAGCCTCCCCTACAATGAGCAGTTCTTC
CASSQHTSLPYNEQFF
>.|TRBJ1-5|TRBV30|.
TGTGCCTGGAGTGTACAGGAAAATCAGCCCCAGCATTTT
CAWSVQENQPQHF
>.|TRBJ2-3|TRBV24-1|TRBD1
TGTGCCACCAGTGATCTCGGTGGGGCAGGGGGTGAGGATACGCAGTATTTT
CATSDLGGAGGEDTQYF
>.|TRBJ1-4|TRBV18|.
TGTGCCAGCTCCCTGGACGGGGAAATTATCCTTCTAGAAAAACTGTTTTTT
CASSLDGEIILLEKLFF
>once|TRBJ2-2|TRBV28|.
TGTGCCAGCCGTGGGGGGGGCCGGGACACCGGGGAGCTGTTTTTT
CASRGGGRDTGELFF
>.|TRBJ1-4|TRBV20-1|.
TGCAGTGCTATCCCGGATGAAAAACTGTTTTTT
CSAIPDEKLFF
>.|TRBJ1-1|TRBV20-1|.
TGCAGTGCTAGCCGACAGGCTGAAGCTTTCTTT
CSASRQAEAFF
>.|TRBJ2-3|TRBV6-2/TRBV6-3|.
TGTGCCAGCAGCCGCGGGGCCGACACAGATACGCAGTATTTT
CASSRGADTDTQYF